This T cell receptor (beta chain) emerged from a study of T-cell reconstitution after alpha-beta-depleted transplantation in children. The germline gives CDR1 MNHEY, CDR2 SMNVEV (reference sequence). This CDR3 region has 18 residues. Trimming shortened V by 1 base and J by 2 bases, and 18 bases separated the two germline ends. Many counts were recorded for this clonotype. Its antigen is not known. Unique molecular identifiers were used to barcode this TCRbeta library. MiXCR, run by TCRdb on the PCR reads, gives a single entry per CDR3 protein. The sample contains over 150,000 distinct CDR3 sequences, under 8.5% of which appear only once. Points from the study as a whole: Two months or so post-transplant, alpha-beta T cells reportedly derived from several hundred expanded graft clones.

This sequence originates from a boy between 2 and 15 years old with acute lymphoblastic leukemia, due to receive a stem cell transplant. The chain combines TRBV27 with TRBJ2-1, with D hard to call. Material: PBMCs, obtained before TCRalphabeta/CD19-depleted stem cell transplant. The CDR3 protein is CASSLLSQYGKPYNEQFF. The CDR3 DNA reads TGTGCCAGCAGTTTATTGTCCCAGTACGGCAAGCCCTACAATGAGCAGTTCTTC.